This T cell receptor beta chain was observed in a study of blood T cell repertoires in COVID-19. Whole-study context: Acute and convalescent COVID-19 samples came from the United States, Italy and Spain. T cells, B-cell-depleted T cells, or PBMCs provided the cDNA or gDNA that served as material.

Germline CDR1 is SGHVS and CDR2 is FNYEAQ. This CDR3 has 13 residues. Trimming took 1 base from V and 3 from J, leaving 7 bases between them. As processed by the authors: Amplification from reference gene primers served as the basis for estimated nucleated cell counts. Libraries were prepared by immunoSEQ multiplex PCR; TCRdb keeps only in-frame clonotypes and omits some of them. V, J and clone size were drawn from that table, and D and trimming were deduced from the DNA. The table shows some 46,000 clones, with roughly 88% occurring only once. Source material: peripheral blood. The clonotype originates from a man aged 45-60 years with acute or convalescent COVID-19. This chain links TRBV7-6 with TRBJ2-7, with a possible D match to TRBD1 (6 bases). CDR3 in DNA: TGTGCCAGCAGCTTAGAGACAGGCTACGAGCAGTACTTC. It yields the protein CASSLETGYEQYF.